What follows are 3 T cell receptor beta chains derived from one specimen sequenced in a study of response to subunit inactivated influenza vaccine (dated by TCRdb to 2016 to 2019). The library was made by RT-PCR. Sequencing was carried out with an Illumina HiSeq 2500. The raw public data were reprocessed by TCRdb itself: fastp quality trimming at Q25, MiXCR clonotype calling, in-frame beta chains only. Under each unique CDR3 protein, matching rows form one entry showing the most common genes and DNA. Recorded for this sample are around 500,000 distinct CDR3 sequences; approximately 11% of them occurred a single time. Roughly 12% of the sample lies in the top ten. The sample's time point label, in plain terms: 45 days after influenza vaccine administration. The input for sequencing was PBMCs from blood, taken more than 35 days after vaccination. The origin of the receptors is a man aged 50 or older who received an inactivated influenza vaccine. Donor details come from another sample of the same person, matched by shared clones.

In its sample, this clonotype was seen a few times. This chain links TRBV15 with TRBJ2-6, with TRBD1 matching over 8 bases. The CDR3 sequence is 15 residues long. V shed 6 bases, J shed 2 bases, and the junction held 3 bases outside the gene matches. From germline, CDR1 is LNHNV and CDR2 YYDKDF (reference sequence). CDR3 region: CATSQGAAGANVLTF. The CDR3 nucleotides are TGTGCCACCAGTCAGGGGGCAGCTGGGGCCAACGTCCTGACTTTC.

This clonotype was detected ten times or more. The V and J genes are TRBV20-1 and TRBJ1-6; D is perhaps TRBD1 (5 bases). Between the trimmed V and J ends, which lost 3 bases and 0 bases, there was a span of 12 bases. In germline, CDR1 is DFQATT, CDR2 SNEGSKA (reference sequence). The CDR3 runs to 16 residues. CDR3 loop: CSASKVRGSYNSPLHF. The CDR3 bases are TGCAGTGCTAGTAAGGTTAGGGGCTCCTATAATTCACCCCTCCACTTT.

The sample holds many counts of this clonotype. CDR3 region: CASRPQANTGELFF. For the CDR3, the DNA is TGTGCCAGCAGACCTCAAGCGAACACCGGGGAGCTGTTTTTT. This sequence joins TRBV6-2 or TRBV6-3 and TRBJ2-2; D call uncertain. The CDR3 has 14 residues. Germline V CDR1 and CDR2: MNHEY, SVGEGT. V lost 6 bases, J lost 0 bases, and 8 bases lay in between.